The text below deals with one TCR beta chain. As to time point: before natalizumab initiation. The T0 samples predate the first natalizumab infusion. Trimming took 2 bases from V and 0 from J, leaving 5 bases between them. The CDR3 runs 15 residues. CDR1 is MDHEN and CDR2 is SYDVKM in the germline V gene. The data derive from a study of multiple sclerosis patients with progressive multifocal leukoencephalopathy. Sequenced by immunoSEQ multiplex PCR; TCRdb stores in-frame clones only, minus some. The repertoire holds tens of thousands of clones, with 88% as singletons. Specimen: PBMCs. The V call is TRBV28, the J call TRBJ1-6; D call uncertain. The clonotype was recovered from a human donor with multiple sclerosis. The CDR3 region is CASSLMSSYNSPLHF. In DNA, the CDR3 is TGTGCCAGCAGTTTAATGAGCTCCTATAATTCACCCCTCCACTTT.